This TCR beta chain was identified during a study of shared clonotypes between healthy human individuals. CD4+ cells were split into CD45RA+ naive and CD45RA-negative memory subsets. Source study methods: Filtering was not the same, since immunoSEQ gave junction-only sequences without quality scores. Sequenced by immunoSEQ multiplex PCR; TCRdb stores in-frame clones only, minus some. For V, J and clone size, that table is used; D and trimming come from the DNA. This sample has some 1,100,000 clones, with about four fifths found just once. A word on this clone: What it binds is unknown. Other DNA sequences within the sample encode an identical CDR3.

V dropped 2 bases and J dropped 3; count of bases not matched to a gene: 0. Germline loops: CDR1 SGHTA, CDR2 FQGNSA. This CDR3 has 14 residues. Study-wide results and limits: All-four-donor shared clonotypes had higher generation probabilities than non-shared clonotypes did.

The chain has TRBV7-2 and TRBJ2-7; 11 bases align to TRBD2. The sample consisted of memory CD4+ T cells from PBMCs. As to subset: CD45RA-negative fraction. This clonotype was sampled from a man aged 18 to 29 in good health. Some clones in this sample may be carry-over from other donors' samples. The CDR3 loop is CASSLLAGGYEQYF. Here the CDR3 DNA reads TGTGCCAGCAGCTTACTAGCGGGAGGCTACGAGCAGTACTTC.